This T cell receptor (beta chain) was found in a study of regulatory T cells in long-lasting Graves disease (dated by TCRdb to the early 2020s). Looking at the study overall: Newly diagnosed Graves' disease patients had taken antithyroid drugs for less than 3 months. This study used TCR sequencing and RNA sequencing of peripheral blood to compare persistent Graves' disease patients against newly diagnosed Graves' disease patients. The study was conducted in China and was registered as a clinical trial. A total of some 33 samples were covered by TCR sequencing, comprising around 13 persistent and approximately 20 newly diagnosed Graves' disease patients.

Library creation used multiplex PCR. This sample was sequenced with an Illumina HiSeq 4000. iRepertoire HTBI primers and Arm-PCR amplification of CDR3 regions were used to construct TCR beta libraries. Gel purification was performed on PCR products prior to sequencing. The paper's data handling went like this. Gene usage analysis of CDR3 amino acid clonotypes relied on the 55 to 80 TRBV and over 13 TRBJ segments identified across samples. COPE and FqMerger were used to merge filtered high-quality paired reads into contigs. BLAST was used to align contigs to IMGT TRBV, TRBD and TRBJ reference genes, and CDR3 was defined according to IMGT. Any clonotype with a frequency above 0.1% was classified as a highly expanded clone. Repertoire diversity was measured by Shannon entropy, and V-J evenness by the Gini coefficient. A clonotype found in more than one individual was treated as public. The raw public data were reprocessed by TCRdb itself: fastp quality trimming at Q25, MiXCR clonotype calling, in-frame beta chains only. Each CDR3 protein appears once, grouped with its most common genes and DNA. Here the V and J calls rest on TCRdb's processing, not on the authors' analysis. The sample profile shows fewer than 450,000 distinct CDR3 sequences; over 14% of them were found once. The top ten clonotypes cover about 8.3% of the sample.

The time point label, as the study defines it: newly diagnosed GD, antithyroid drugs for less than 3 months. RNA was extracted from PBMCs in TRIzol for both TCR sequencing and RNA sequencing. The diagnosis of Graves' disease was made according to American Thyroid Association guidelines. Recruitment of patients was carried out at an endocrinology department in Xi'an, China. Each patient gave 7.5 to 10 milliliters of peripheral blood, collected in an EDTA anticoagulant tube. Ficoll Paque Plus density gradient separation was used to isolate PBMCs, and no further T cell sorting was performed. An Agilent 2100 Bioanalyzer and agarose gel were used to check RNA quality, and a NanoDrop 2000 was used to measure RNA concentration. What the authors observed across the whole study: Lower TCR Shannon entropy and fewer highly expanded clones were observed in persistent Graves' disease patients than in newly diagnosed patients, which suggested clonal expansion. The small sample size was acknowledged by the authors as a limitation that may reduce accuracy. Sequencing and analysis were restricted to the TCR beta chain. TRBV28, TRBJ1-2 and TRBJ2-5 were preferentially used in persistent disease, while TRBV20-1 and TRBJ2-1 were favored in newly diagnosed disease. The study examined only peripheral blood because the primary lesion, thyroid tissue, could not be accessed. Persistent patients shared more public clonotypes among themselves (2,741) than newly diagnosed patients did (roughly 920).

Measured from the cysteine to the phenylalanine, the CDR3 is 15 residues long. The CDR3 DNA has 45 bases and is translated from base 1. CDR1 and CDR2 are drawn from the germline V gene (reference sequence): DFQATT, SNEGSKA. The V end gives up 3 bases and the J end 3 bases, leaving 9 bases in the junction not matched to a gene. To note about this clonotype: Its antigen has not been determined. This sequence may be a read error, since a much larger clone differs from it by one base.

This sample also appeared in a second study, on T cells in Graves' hyperthyroidism and ophthalmopathy. As the second publication notes: A patient counted as having stable Graves' hyperthyroidism if no progression to ophthalmopathy occurred over 18 months of follow-up. Hyperthyroidism patients were newly diagnosed, with disease duration under 2 months, and aged 18 to 65 years. Exclusion was applied to patients with uncontrolled infections, other autoimmune diseases, pregnancy or lactation. Diagnoses relied on clinical symptoms, serum thyroxine and TRAb, thyroid ultrasound and orbital computed tomography. The TCR CDR3 was subjected to a first round of RT-PCR using the HTBI primer set and the Qiagen OneStep RT-PCR kit. Most expanded thyroid clonotypes (frequency above 0.001) were also detected in blood, suggesting blood repertoires may reflect thyroid immune responses. Ophthalmopathy was separated from stable hyperthyroidism by a 13 V-J signature model, with approximately 89% sensitivity and approximately 81% specificity obtained in cross-validation and 80%/75% obtained in testing. In validation, the model predicted progression to ophthalmopathy a median of approximately 6.6 months before onset, with approximately 70% sensitivity and almost 75% specificity. To identify TCR V-J signatures that set the groups apart, the researchers used a discovery cohort of 90 to 100 patients, made up of under 50 with Graves' ophthalmopathy and around 58 with stable Graves' hyperthyroidism. Prospective prediction of ophthalmopathy was tested in an independent validation cohort of 18 to 20 hyperthyroidism patients and 17 patients who later progressed to ophthalmopathy. The 80 to 100 discovery patients were randomly divided into training and test sets at a 7:3 ratio. Thyroid tissue and blood T-cell repertoires from about 6 Graves' hyperthyroidism patients were also compared in the study. After blood sampling, hyperthyroidism patients were treated with methimazole at a starting dose of 30 mg daily, and ophthalmopathy patients were treated with high-dose intravenous methylprednisolone. The libraries were constructed in a second round of multiplex PCR and then size-selected and purified. Sequencing of the libraries was done on an Illumina HiSeq2000 using paired-end 100 bp reads. Raw data were processed with SOAPnuke, discarding reads with adapters, uncalled bases, mean Phred below 15, or no exact constant-primer or identifier match. High-quality paired reads were merged with COPE v1.2.5, and unique nucleotide sequences were defined as clonotypes. MiTCR v1.1 was used to align the clonotypes against IMGT TRBV, TRBD and TRBJ reference segments. The analysis included only V-J combinations with a frequency above 0.0001, which together covered 99% to 99.2% of the repertoires. A TCS score was defined as the ratio of F50 (clonal expansion) to E x V (chaos), with BLOSUM62-based TCRdist applied between CDR3 peptides within each V-J. Welch's t-statistics and random forest reduced around 510 V-J features to around 14, which were used in a naive Bayes classifier (R e1071). No statistical method was used to fix the sample size in advance, and group allocation was not hidden from the investigators. The paper describes TCR Vbeta CDR3 sequencing of 140 or so peripheral blood samples, made up of fewer than 50 ophthalmopathy patients, around 78 hyperthyroidism patients and approximately 17 progressor patients.

The sequence was collected from a middle-aged woman with Graves disease. Donor details come from another sample of the same person, matched by shared clones. Sequencing was performed on peripheral blood mononuclear cells (PBMCs), taken at new diagnosis, from a patient treated with antithyroid drugs. The V and J segments used are TRBV20-1 and TRBJ2-7, with 9 bases matching TRBD2. The CDR3: CSARLAGPSIYEQYF. The nucleotides read TGCAGTGCTAGGCTAGCGGGACCTTCCATCTACGAGCAGTACTTC.